These T cell receptor beta chains were read from a single sample in a study of cytomegalovirus exposure and HLA in healthy donors. This table comes from immunoSEQ multiplex PCR, and its TCRdb copy is limited to in-frame clones, with some not included. Counted here are 140,000 or so clones, 65% to 90% occurring once; the ten biggest clones make up less than 3.5%. The sequenced sample was PBMCs. The receptors stem from a woman younger than 45 in good health and CMV-seronegative. CDR3s include the opening cysteine and the closing phenylalanine or tryptophan. The D gene is left open where the match is weak. Some rows have no size entry. The others give once, few or many, or a class for an expanded clone.

v_gene: TRBV10-3
j_gene: TRBJ2-7
abundance: -
d_gene: -
CDR3aa: CAISSASYEQYF
CDR3nt: TGTGCCATCAGTTCCGCCTCCTACGAGCAGTACTTC

v_gene: TRBV29-1
j_gene: TRBJ2-5
abundance: once
d_gene: -
CDR3aa: CSVEPGWNQETQYF
CDR3nt: TGCAGCGTTGAACCCGGGTGGAACCAAGAGACCCAGTACTTC

v_gene: TRBV7-7
j_gene: TRBJ2-3
abundance: -
d_gene: TRBD2
CDR3aa: CASSPAGGTTDTQYF
CDR3nt: TGTGCCAGCAGCCCAGCGGGGGGGACCACAGATACGCAGTATTTT

v_gene: TRBV6-1
j_gene: TRBJ2-4
abundance: -
d_gene: -
CDR3aa: CASSEARNSGYIQYF
CDR3nt: TGTGCCAGCAGTGAAGCACGTAACAGTGGGTACATTCAGTACTTC

v_gene: TRBV27
j_gene: TRBJ2-7
abundance: -
d_gene: TRBD1
CDR3aa: CASSSADRGLGEQYF
CDR3nt: TGTGCCAGCAGTTCCGCGGACAGGGGGCTAGGTGAGCAGTACTTC

v_gene: TRBV5-4
j_gene: TRBJ2-2
abundance: -
d_gene: TRBD2
CDR3aa: CASSLAAGEITGELFF
CDR3nt: TGTGCCAGCAGCTTGGCCGCGGGGGAGATAACCGGGGAGCTGTTTTTT

v_gene: TRBV25-1
j_gene: TRBJ2-3
abundance: -
d_gene: TRBD2
CDR3aa: CASSESTSGGTDTQYF
CDR3nt: TGTGCCAGCAGTGAATCAACTAGCGGGGGGACAGATACGCAGTATTTT

v_gene: TRBV5-1
j_gene: TRBJ2-7
abundance: once
d_gene: -
CDR3aa: CASSRDPWTVYEQYF
CDR3nt: TGCGCCAGCAGCCGCGACCCTTGGACAGTATACGAGCAGTACTTC

v_gene: TRBV11-1
j_gene: TRBJ2-5
abundance: -
d_gene: -
CDR3aa: CASSLDRPQETQYF
CDR3nt: TGTGCCAGCAGCTTAGACAGACCCCAGGAGACCCAGTACTTC

v_gene: TRBV30
j_gene: TRBJ2-7
abundance: once
d_gene: TRBD1
CDR3aa: CAWSANRDSSYEQYF
CDR3nt: TGTGCCTGGAGTGCGAACCGGGACAGCTCCTACGAGCAGTACTTC

v_gene: TRBV6-4
j_gene: TRBJ1-1
abundance: -
d_gene: TRBD1
CDR3aa: CASSDSLGQGPNTEAFF
CDR3nt: TGTGCCAGCAGTGACTCTCTAGGACAGGGACCAAACACTGAAGCTTTCTTT

v_gene: TRBV10-3
j_gene: TRBJ1-1
abundance: -
d_gene: -
CDR3aa: CAISESEGRPKATEAFF
CDR3nt: TGTGCCATCAGTGAGTCGGAGGGAAGGCCTAAGGCTACTGAAGCTTTCTTT

v_gene: TRBV7-9
j_gene: TRBJ2-3
abundance: -
d_gene: TRBD2
CDR3aa: CSSSFRSGSTDTQYF
CDR3nt: TGTTCCAGCAGCTTCCGAAGCGGGAGTACAGATACGCAGTATTTT

v_gene: TRBV7-8
j_gene: TRBJ1-2
abundance: -
d_gene: TRBD1
CDR3aa: CASSPTGNYGYTF
CDR3nt: TGTGCCAGCAGCCCGACAGGGAACTATGGCTACACCTTC

v_gene: TRBV7-2
j_gene: TRBJ1-2
abundance: -
d_gene: TRBD1
CDR3aa: CASSRGGKGVYGHTF
CDR3nt: TGTGCCAGCAGCCGAGGGGGCAAGGGGGTCTATGGCCACACCTTC

v_gene: TRBV10-3
j_gene: TRBJ2-1
abundance: -
d_gene: TRBD2
CDR3aa: CAISQREGLGEQFF
CDR3nt: TGTGCCATCAGCCAGCGGGAGGGCCTTGGTGAGCAGTTCTTC

v_gene: TRBV28
j_gene: TRBJ2-5
abundance: -
d_gene: TRBD1
CDR3aa: CAIAGPQGLRRETQYF
CDR3nt: TGTGCCATCGCCGGACCACAGGGGCTAAGGCGGGAGACCCAGTACTTC

v_gene: TRBV30
j_gene: TRBJ1-1
abundance: -
d_gene: -
CDR3aa: CAWKGMNTEAFF
CDR3nt: TGTGCCTGGAAGGGGATGAACACTGAAGCTTTCTTT

v_gene: TRBV4-1
j_gene: TRBJ2-3
abundance: once
d_gene: TRBD2
CDR3aa: CASSRESGLAADTQYF
CDR3nt: TGCGCCAGCAGCCGAGAGTCAGGACTAGCGGCTGATACGCAGTATTTT

v_gene: TRBV2
j_gene: TRBJ1-1
abundance: -
d_gene: TRBD1
CDR3aa: CASRGQGDTEAFF
CDR3nt: TGTGCCAGCCGTGGACAGGGCGACACTGAAGCTTTCTTT

v_gene: TRBV4-2
j_gene: TRBJ2-4
abundance: -
d_gene: TRBD2
CDR3aa: CASSQIMRREGLAKNIQYF
CDR3nt: TGTGCCAGCAGCCAAATTATGCGGCGGGAGGGACTAGCCAAAAACATTCAGTACTTC

v_gene: TRBV7-2
j_gene: TRBJ1-1
abundance: few
d_gene: TRBD1
CDR3aa: CASSLATGYTEAFF
CDR3nt: TGTGCCAGCAGCTTAGCGACAGGGTACACTGAAGCTTTCTTT

v_gene: TRBV27
j_gene: TRBJ2-5
abundance: -
d_gene: TRBD1
CDR3aa: CASSLDRAGGWEQYF
CDR3nt: TGTGCCAGCAGTTTAGATCGCGCAGGGGGCTGGGAGCAGTACTTC

v_gene: TRBV9
j_gene: TRBJ1-5
abundance: -
d_gene: -
CDR3aa: CASSASGDSNQPQHF
CDR3nt: TGTGCCAGCAGCGCTTCAGGGGATTCCAATCAGCCCCAGCATTTT

v_gene: TRBV5-1
j_gene: TRBJ1-4
abundance: few
d_gene: -
CDR3aa: CASSQLSGEKLFF
CDR3nt: TGCGCCAGCAGCCAGCTTTCAGGGGAAAAACTGTTTTTT

v_gene: TRBV10-2
j_gene: TRBJ2-7
abundance: -
d_gene: TRBD1
CDR3aa: CASSAQGPSYEQYF
CDR3nt: TGCGCCAGCAGTGCACAGGGGCCATCTTACGAGCAGTACTTC

v_gene: TRBV5-5
j_gene: TRBJ1-2
abundance: -
d_gene: TRBD1
CDR3aa: CASSLLQGGNYGYTF
CDR3nt: TGTGCCAGCAGCTTGCTACAGGGGGGTAACTATGGCTACACCTTC

v_gene: TRBV7-9
j_gene: TRBJ2-7
abundance: -
d_gene: -
CDR3aa: CASSSTPSYEQYF
CDR3nt: TGTGCCAGCAGCTCGACACCCTCCTACGAGCAGTACTTC

v_gene: TRBV7-6
j_gene: TRBJ2-3
abundance: once
d_gene: TRBD2
CDR3aa: CASSPLGLAGGDETDTQYF
CDR3nt: TGTGCCAGCAGCCCACTAGGACTAGCGGGAGGGGATGAGACAGATACGCAGTATTTT

v_gene: TRBV29-1
j_gene: TRBJ1-6
abundance: -
d_gene: -
CDR3aa: CSAREGGNSPLHF
CDR3nt: TGCAGCGCCCGGGAGGGGGGGAATTCACCCCTCCACTTT

v_gene: TRBV12-5
j_gene: TRBJ1-5
abundance: once
d_gene: TRBD1
CDR3aa: CASGTGGFYQPQHF
CDR3nt: TGTGCTAGTGGTACAGGGGGCTTTTATCAGCCCCAGCATTTT

v_gene: TRBV7-9
j_gene: TRBJ1-1
abundance: few
d_gene: -
CDR3aa: CSSSLVWRENTEAFF
CDR3nt: TGTTCCAGCAGCTTAGTTTGGAGGGAGAACACTGAAGCTTTCTTT

v_gene: TRBV5-6
j_gene: TRBJ2-1
abundance: -
d_gene: -
CDR3aa: CASSLLADTIYNEQFF
CDR3nt: TGTGCCAGCAGCCTATTAGCGGATACCATCTACAATGAGCAGTTCTTC

v_gene: TRBV6-1
j_gene: TRBJ1-1
abundance: -
d_gene: -
CDR3aa: CASRPTGTNTEAFF
CDR3nt: TGTGCCAGCAGACCCACAGGGACGAACACTGAAGCTTTCTTT

v_gene: TRBV19
j_gene: TRBJ1-2
abundance: -
d_gene: TRBD1
CDR3aa: CASSLRGRDYGYTF
CDR3nt: TGTGCCAGTAGTCTCAGGGGGCGCGACTATGGCTACACCTTC

v_gene: TRBV6-5
j_gene: TRBJ2-7
abundance: -
d_gene: -
CDR3aa: CASSATAQYF
CDR3nt: TGTGCCAGCAGTGCGACAGCTCAGTACTTC

v_gene: TRBV28
j_gene: TRBJ1-2
abundance: -
d_gene: -
CDR3aa: CASSLGGFYGYTF
CDR3nt: TGTGCCAGCAGTTTAGGAGGGTTCTATGGCTACACCTTC

v_gene: TRBV19
j_gene: TRBJ1-1
abundance: -
d_gene: -
CDR3aa: CASSIGYRSNTEAFF
CDR3nt: TGTGCCAGTAGTATAGGTTACAGGTCGAACACTGAAGCTTTCTTT

v_gene: TRBV30
j_gene: TRBJ2-7
abundance: -
d_gene: -
CDR3aa: CAWSVLGEQYF
CDR3nt: TGTGCCTGGAGTGTACTAGGAGAGCAGTACTTC

v_gene: TRBV6-1
j_gene: TRBJ2-5
abundance: once
d_gene: -
CDR3aa: CASSEGGHGTQYF
CDR3nt: TGTGCCAGCAGTGAGGGGGGTCACGGGACCCAGTACTTC

v_gene: TRBV4-3
j_gene: TRBJ1-4
abundance: -
d_gene: -
CDR3aa: CASSQVGAPNEKLFF
CDR3nt: TGCGCCAGCAGCCAAGTGGGGGCCCCTAATGAAAAACTGTTTTTT

v_gene: TRBV7-2
j_gene: TRBJ1-2
abundance: -
d_gene: -
CDR3aa: CASSFLLEWRQSYGYTF
CDR3nt: TGTGCCAGCAGCTTTCTATTAGAGTGGCGACAGTCCTATGGCTACACCTTC

v_gene: TRBV10-3
j_gene: TRBJ2-3
abundance: -
d_gene: -
CDR3aa: CAISESTSTDTQYF
CDR3nt: TGTGCCATCAGTGAGTCGACAAGCACAGATACGCAGTATTTT

v_gene: TRBV4-1
j_gene: TRBJ1-6
abundance: -
d_gene: -
CDR3aa: CASRAFGQNSPLHF
CDR3nt: TGCGCCAGCCGAGCCTTTGGACAGAATTCACCCCTCCACTTT

v_gene: TRBV16
j_gene: TRBJ2-3
abundance: -
d_gene: -
CDR3aa: CASGPWGGTDTQYF
CDR3nt: TGTGCCAGCGGCCCCTGGGGGGGCACAGATACGCAGTATTTT

v_gene: TRBV4-1
j_gene: TRBJ1-2
abundance: few
d_gene: -
CDR3aa: CASSQDGENYGYTF
CDR3nt: TGCGCCAGCAGCCAAGATGGGGAGAACTATGGCTACACCTTC

v_gene: TRBV7-8
j_gene: TRBJ2-7
abundance: -
d_gene: TRBD2
CDR3aa: CASSSALAGQLTEGVFYEQYF
CDR3nt: TGTGCCAGCAGTTCTGCCCTAGCGGGACAGCTAACGGAGGGAGTATTTTACGAGCAGTACTTC

v_gene: TRBV5-1
j_gene: TRBJ2-7
abundance: -
d_gene: -
CDR3aa: CASSLGMGAAGYEQYF
CDR3nt: TGCGCCAGCAGCTTGGGGATGGGGGCCGCCGGCTACGAGCAGTACTTC

v_gene: TRBV28
j_gene: TRBJ2-5
abundance: -
d_gene: -
CDR3aa: CASSLQGGETQYF
CDR3nt: TGTGCCAGCAGTCTACAGGGTGGTGAGACCCAGTACTTC

v_gene: TRBV18
j_gene: TRBJ2-3
abundance: -
d_gene: -
CDR3aa: CASSPGLAQDTQYF
CDR3nt: TGTGCCAGCTCACCCGGGCTAGCTCAAGATACGCAGTATTTT

v_gene: TRBV5-1
j_gene: TRBJ2-1
abundance: few
d_gene: -
CDR3aa: CASSLEQPSYNEQFF
CDR3nt: TGCGCCAGCAGCTTGGAACAACCCTCCTACAATGAGCAGTTCTTC

v_gene: TRBV4-1
j_gene: TRBJ2-7
abundance: few
d_gene: -
CDR3aa: CASSHAQDRYLDYEQYF
CDR3nt: TGCGCCAGCAGCCACGCCCAAGACAGGTATCTCGACTACGAGCAGTACTTC

v_gene: TRBV16
j_gene: TRBJ1-4
abundance: -
d_gene: -
CDR3aa: CASSQYPRATNEKLFF
CDR3nt: TGTGCCAGCAGCCAATATCCCAGGGCGACTAATGAAAAACTGTTTTTT

v_gene: TRBV25-1
j_gene: TRBJ2-7
abundance: -
d_gene: -
CDR3aa: CASSETGGPYEQYF
CDR3nt: TGTGCCAGCAGTGAGACTGGCGGGCCCTACGAGCAGTACTTC

v_gene: TRBV6-1
j_gene: TRBJ1-6
abundance: -
d_gene: TRBD1
CDR3aa: CASSEVEIEGAEDSPLHF
CDR3nt: TGTGCCAGCAGTGAAGTTGAGATTGAGGGGGCGGAAGACTCACCCCTCCACTTT